This is a list of T cell receptor beta chains from one sample in a study of shared clonotypes between healthy human individuals. Sequencing used immunoSEQ multiplex PCR; TCRdb keeps in-frame clones, though not all of them. Of roughly 2.2 million clones in the sample, around 93% were seen once. What was sequenced was naive CD4+ T cells from PBMCs. These receptor sequences come from a man in his late teens or twenties in good health. Some clones in this sample may be carry-over from other donors' samples. Each CDR3 is given with its conserved first and last residue. A D gene is named only where the DNA matches it firmly. Only some rows state a clone size, as once, few, many or a class for expanded clones.

cdr3_aa cdr3_nt v_call clone_size d_call j_call
CASSPAGINEKLFF TGCGCCAGCAGCCCGGCGGGGATTAATGAAAAACTGTTTTTT TRBV5-1 NA NA TRBJ1-4
CASSPTIGSTGTGTDTQYF TGTGCCAGCTCACCAACGATTGGGTCGACAGGGACAGGCACAGATACGCAGTATTTT TRBV18 NA TRBD1 TRBJ2-3
CATSSQTGRNTEAFF TGTGCCACCAGCAGCCAGACAGGGCGGAACACTGAAGCTTTCTTT TRBV15 NA TRBD1 TRBJ1-1
CAISPRPRGDQPQHF TGTGCCATCAGCCCCAGGCCTAGGGGCGATCAGCCCCAGCATTTT TRBV10-3 NA NA TRBJ1-5
CASSLSRDILGEQFF TGTGCCAGCAGTCTGTCCCGGGACATTCTCGGTGAGCAGTTCTTC TRBV27 NA NA TRBJ2-1
CASSQVERRGDYEQYF TGCGCCAGCAGCCAAGTGGAGCGCCGGGGGGACTACGAGCAGTACTTC TRBV4-1 NA TRBD2 TRBJ2-7
CASSLNANYNEQFF TGTGCCAGCAGTTTAAATGCCAATTACAATGAGCAGTTCTTC TRBV28 NA NA TRBJ2-1
CASSRWGGRAEAFF TGTGCCAGCAGCAGGTGGGGGGGCCGAGCTGAAGCTTTCTTT TRBV5-4 NA NA TRBJ1-1
CASRGPSNYGYTF TGTGCCAGTAGGGGTCCATCTAACTATGGCTACACCTTC TRBV19 NA NA TRBJ1-2
CASSTLQGARQETQYF TGTGCCAGCAGTACGTTACAGGGGGCGCGGCAAGAGACCCAGTACTTC TRBV5-4 NA TRBD1 TRBJ2-5
CASSFDPVAGGPRPYEQYF TGTGCCAGCAGCTTCGACCCCGTAGCGGGAGGCCCACGTCCCTACGAGCAGTACTTC TRBV11-2 NA TRBD2 TRBJ2-7
CASSYSPGTDGSYEQYF TGTGCCAGCAGTTACTCCCCCGGCACCGACGGGTCGTACGAGCAGTACTTC TRBV6-7 NA NA TRBJ2-7
CASSDPNTGLRGDQPQHF TGTGCCAGCAGTGACCCCAACACAGGGCTACGAGGGGATCAGCCCCAGCATTTT TRBV6-4 NA NA TRBJ1-5
CASSLGGKGIGYGYTF TGTGCCAGCAGCTTGGGCGGGAAAGGAATTGGGTATGGCTACACCTTC TRBV5-4 NA NA TRBJ1-2
CAARVEGAGANVLTF TGTGCCGCGAGGGTGGAGGGGGCTGGGGCCAACGTCCTGACTTTC TRBV12-5 NA NA TRBJ2-6
CASSSSGSTDTQYF TGCGCCAGCAGCTCCAGCGGGAGCACAGATACGCAGTATTTT TRBV5-1 once NA TRBJ2-3
CASRSSLGDGYTF TGTGCCAGCAGATCCAGTCTAGGTGACGGCTACACCTTC TRBV28 NA NA TRBJ1-2
CASSLGDTVYGYTF TGTGCCAGCAGCCTCGGGGACACCGTCTATGGCTACACCTTC TRBV4-2 NA NA TRBJ1-2
CASTPVDRAGEKLFF TGTGCCAGCACTCCTGTGGACAGGGCTGGCGAAAAACTGTTTTTT TRBV6-1 NA TRBD1 TRBJ1-4
CASSQATSGSADTQYF TGTGCCAGCAGCCAAGCAACTAGCGGGAGTGCAGATACGCAGTATTTT TRBV4-2 NA TRBD2 TRBJ2-3
CASSFQAGGGSYEQYF TGTGCCAGCAGCTTCCAAGCGGGAGGTGGCTCCTACGAGCAGTACTTC TRBV5-4 once TRBD2 TRBJ2-7
CASRKRTSGINEQFF TGTGCCAGCAGGAAAAGGACTAGCGGGATCAATGAGCAGTTCTTC TRBV28 NA TRBD2 TRBJ2-1
CASSGPEQFF TGTGCCAGCAGCGGACCCGAGCAGTTCTTC TRBV28 NA NA TRBJ2-1
CASSRHGELFF TGTGCCAGCAGCCGACACGGGGAGCTGTTTTTT TRBV7-9 NA NA TRBJ2-2
CASRDRGRATNEKLFF TGTGCCAGTAGGGACAGGGGAAGGGCAACTAATGAAAAACTGTTTTTT TRBV19 NA TRBD1 TRBJ1-4
CASSSYPGNPQETQYF TGTGCCAGCAGCTCCTACCCAGGGAACCCCCAAGAGACCCAGTACTTC TRBV7-2 NA NA TRBJ2-5
CASSLAGLASYEQYF TGTGCCAGCAGCTTAGCGGGACTAGCTTCCTACGAGCAGTACTTC TRBV11-2 NA TRBD2 TRBJ2-7
CASSSAGSGNTIYF TGTGCCAGCAGCTCCGCAGGTTCTGGAAACACCATATATTTT TRBV11-2 NA NA TRBJ1-3
CASRKGLGTDTQYF TGTGCCAGCAGAAAAGGGTTGGGGACAGATACGCAGTATTTT TRBV27 NA NA TRBJ2-3
CASSFLRDKAYEQYF TGTGCCAGCAGTTTCCTCCGGGACAAAGCCTACGAGCAGTACTTC TRBV11-2 NA NA TRBJ2-7
CASSEAGRSNEKLFF TGTGCCAGCAGTGAAGCCGGTCGGAGTAATGAAAAACTGTTTTTT TRBV6-1 once NA TRBJ1-4
CASSIDRGTGELFF TGTGCCAGTAGTATAGATAGAGGGACCGGGGAGCTGTTTTTT TRBV19 once NA TRBJ2-2
CASSPNDYSYEQYF TGTGCCAGCTCTCCTAATGATTATTCCTACGAGCAGTACTTC TRBV18 NA NA TRBJ2-7
CASSLTIDRNEQFF TGTGCCAGCAGCCTCACGATCGACAGGAATGAGCAGTTCTTC TRBV7-3 NA NA TRBJ2-1
CASRGETNEKLFF TGTGCCAGCAGGGGCGAAACTAATGAAAAACTGTTTTTT TRBV2 NA NA TRBJ1-4
CASSVIPRDRGFYEQYF TGTGCCAGCAGTGTTATCCCCCGGGACAGGGGCTTCTACGAGCAGTACTTC TRBV6-1 NA TRBD1 TRBJ2-7
CASSLLGSGGYTF TGTGCCAGCAGCTTACTGGGGTCAGGTGGCTACACCTTC TRBV11-2 once NA TRBJ1-2
CASSLLPSTEAFF TGTGCCAGCAGCCTCCTCCCCAGCACTGAAGCTTTCTTT TRBV28 NA NA TRBJ1-1
CASSLERGNQPQHF TGTGCCAGCAGCTTAGAGAGGGGCAATCAGCCCCAGCATTTT TRBV7-2 NA NA TRBJ1-5
CASSPQGSRTEAFF TGTGCCAGCAGCCCCCAGGGGAGTCGCACTGAAGCTTTCTTT TRBV4-2 NA NA TRBJ1-1
CASSLSPGQAGEQYF TGTGCCAGCAGTTTATCCCCTGGACAGGCCGGTGAGCAGTACTTC TRBV28 NA TRBD1 TRBJ2-7
CASTRQAGGYTF TGTGCCAGCACCCGACAGGCAGGAGGCTACACCTTC TRBV7-2 NA NA TRBJ1-2
CASSSRGQTQGPLGYTF TGTGCCAGCAGCTCCAGGGGACAGACCCAAGGGCCTCTTGGCTACACCTTC TRBV5-8 NA TRBD1 TRBJ1-2
CAGGAGTYTDTQYF TGTGCCGGGGGGGCGGGCACTTACACAGATACGCAGTATTTT TRBV28 NA NA TRBJ2-3
CATSFRTFSSYNEQFF TGTGCCACCAGCTTCCGGACGTTTAGCTCCTACAATGAGCAGTTCTTC TRBV15 NA NA TRBJ2-1
CASSLWSSGAYNEQFF TGTGCCAGCAGTTTATGGTCTAGCGGGGCTTACAATGAGCAGTTCTTC TRBV28 NA TRBD2 TRBJ2-1
CASSWQGSEKLFF TGTGCCAGCAGTTGGCAGGGAAGTGAAAAACTGTTTTTT TRBV28 NA NA TRBJ1-4
CASSLDPGGSEQYF TGTGCCAGCAGCTTGGATCCGGGCGGCTCCGAGCAGTACTTC TRBV5-4 NA NA TRBJ2-7
CASSPSVGVYYEQYF TGCGCCAGCAGCCCCTCTGTCGGAGTTTACTACGAGCAGTACTTC TRBV5-1 NA NA TRBJ2-7
CASSLVSQSGEQFF TGTGCCAGCAGCTTGGTCTCCCAGAGTGGGGAGCAGTTCTTC TRBV7-2 NA NA TRBJ2-1
CASSADRAVSYTF TGTGCCAGCAGCGCGGACAGGGCGGTGTCTTACACCTTC TRBV6-1 NA TRBD1 TRBJ1-2
CASSRWGASGSNEQFF TGTGCCAGCAGCCGATGGGGGGCTAGCGGAAGCAATGAGCAGTTCTTC TRBV14 NA NA TRBJ2-1
CASSEFNGGAKTF TGTGCCAGCAGTGAATTTAACGGGGGGGCTAAGACCTTC TRBV25-1 NA NA TRBJ1-2
CASSTKTGGSTNYGYTF TGTGCCAGCAGCACTAAAACAGGGGGCTCGACTAACTATGGCTACACCTTC TRBV5-8 once TRBD1 TRBJ1-2
CASTVDRGTEAFF TGTGCCAGCACCGTAGACAGGGGCACTGAAGCTTTCTTT TRBV6-1 once TRBD1 TRBJ1-1